This T cell receptor beta chain was sequenced for a study of blood T cell repertoires in COVID-19. Seattle patients were enrolled while actively infected and followed longitudinally. The CDR3 loop spans 15 amino acids. The V and J ends lost 4 bases and 4 bases respectively, with 15 bases between them. Germline CDR1 and CDR2: SGHTA and FQGTGA. Per the study methods: Cell counts per sample came from amplifying reference gene primers. Libraries were prepared by immunoSEQ multiplex PCR; TCRdb keeps only in-frame clonotypes and omits some of them. V, J and clone size derive from that table, while D and trimming were established from the DNA sequence. The sample carries 150,000 to 200,000 clones, approximately 81% recorded once.

The sequence was obtained from a person in their 70s with COVID-19, enrolled during active disease. The chain carries TRBV7-3 and TRBJ2-3; D may be TRBD1 (6 bases). The specimen sequenced was peripheral blood. The DNA of the CDR3 is TGTGCCAGCAGCTCGAAATCAGGGGTAGCAGATACGCAGTATTTT. Translating gives CASSSKSGVADTQYF.